Here is one T cell receptor (beta chain) with its context. Per the authors' pipeline: Amplification from reference gene primers served as the basis for estimated nucleated cell counts. Repertoires were generated with immunoSEQ multiplex PCR, while TCRdb's copy carries only in-frame clones and drops some. V, J and clone size reflect that table, while D and trimming were determined from the DNA. The sample contains about 490,000 clones, approximately 85% of which appear only once. The data were obtained in a study of blood T cell repertoires in COVID-19. At the level of the study: Samples came from the United States, Italy and Spain, spanning acute and convalescent COVID-19. Nucleic acid was either cDNA or gDNA, and it came from T cells, B-cell-depleted T cells, or PBMCs.

V lost 0 bases and J lost 6, with 11 bases in between. From germline, CDR1 is LGHNA and CDR2 YNFKEQ. This CDR3 comprises 15 residues. The source material was peripheral blood. This chain joins TRBV4-2 and TRBJ2-2, with D possibly TRBD1 on 6 matching bases. The receptor comes from a human donor in a cohort sampled during active COVID-19. The CDR3 sequence is CASSQDRGAAGELFF. The CDR3 region has the DNA TGTGCCAGCAGCCAAGACAGGGGAGCGGCCGGGGAGCTGTTTTTT.